Below, one T cell receptor beta chain is given with its context. Some clones are missing from TCRdb's copy, which holds only in-frame ones; the method was immunoSEQ multiplex PCR. Found here are 150,000 or so clones, less than 90% of them singletons; the top ten hold more than 6.5%. The data derive from a study of blood T cell repertoires in COVID-19. The recovered donors of Cohort 3 showed two negative PCRs, clearance, or symptom resolution. V gave up 7 bases and J gave up 4 bases; unmatched junction bases: 9. Germline assignment: CDR1 SQVTM and CDR2 ANQGSEA. The CDR3 length is 13 residues. The chain is built from TRBV29-1 and TRBJ1-1; 7 bases fit TRBD1. The clonotype originates from a woman between 50 and 59 years old who had recovered from COVID-19. The material sequenced was PBMCs or T cells enriched from blood (not recorded which). In nucleotides, the CDR3 is TGCAGCGCATTGAGGGGGCGGGCCACTGAAGCTTTCTTT. Amino acid sequence: CSALRGRATEAFF.